These 21 T cell receptor beta chains originate from one sample sequenced in a study of cytomegalovirus exposure and HLA in healthy donors. Primers for the PCR totalled 60 Vbeta and 13 Jbeta. TCRdb keeps only in-frame clones here, not all; method: immunoSEQ multiplex PCR. The table has approximately 200,000 clones, 75% to 80% seen once. Source material: PBMCs. Source of these receptors: a woman between 25 and 40 years old in good health and CMV-seropositive.

This chain connects TRBV6-1 to TRBJ1-1, with a weak D call TRBD1 (5 bases). CDR1 and CDR2 (germline): MNHNS, SASEGT. The CDR3 consists of 15 residues. V shed 2 bases and J shed 1 base, with 11 bases lying between them. The CDR3 DNA sequence: TGTGCCAGCAGTGAATCGGGACTGCGGAACACTGAAGCTTTCTTT. This translates into CASSESGLRNTEAFF.

This chain uses TRBV28 with TRBJ2-1; 10 bases are a match to TRBD2. CDR1 and CDR2 (germline): MDHEN, SYDVKM. V gave up 5 bases and J gave up 8 bases; unmatched junction bases: 18. This CDR3 has 18 residues. The CDR3 region is CASSPPPSTSGIVYEQFF. DNA for the CDR3: TGTGCCAGCAGTCCACCCCCATCCACTAGCGGGATCGTCTATGAGCAGTTCTTC.

The chain employs TRBV6-5 and TRBJ2-7; no definite D call. Trimming left V 6 bases short and J 6 bases short, with 15 bases between. Germline V CDR1 and CDR2: MNHEY, SVGAGI. The length of the CDR3 is 13 residues. CDR3 loop: CASSPGSLSEQYF. The CDR3 region has the DNA TGTGCCAGCAGCCCCGGTTCCCTCTCCGAGCAGTACTTC.

The chain recombines TRBV2 with TRBJ2-3; TRBD1 matches at 10 bases. Germline lookup yields CDR1 SNHLY and CDR2 FYNNEI. The CDR3 contains 13 residues. Trimming at V came to 7 bases and at J to 5 bases, leaving 3 bases not matched to a gene. The DNA for the CDR3 is TGTGCCAGCATCGGACAGGGGGGAGATACGCAGTATTTT. It is translated as CASIGQGGDTQYF. The complete variable domain, with remaining parts taken from reference TRBV2 and TRBJ2-3, reads EPEVTQTPSHQVTQMGQEVILRCVPISNHLYFYWYRQILGQKVEFLVSFYNNEISEKSEIFDDQFSVERPDGSNFTLKIRSTKLEDSAMYFCASIGQGGDTQYFGPGTRLTVL.

The chain uses TRBV27 and TRBJ1-1; 9 bases match TRBD1. The ends lost 3 bases at V and 1 base at J; junction bases unmatched: 12. There are 18 residues in the CDR3. Per germline, CDR1 MNHEY and CDR2 SMNVEV (reference sequence). CDR3 loop: CASSLLPDRGNGNTEAFF. In DNA, the CDR3 is TGTGCCAGCAGTTTGCTACCAGACAGGGGGAATGGGAACACTGAAGCTTTCTTT.

J is TRBJ2-7 and V is TRBV19; 11 bases are shared with TRBD2. The germline V gene encodes CDR1 LNHDA and CDR2 SQIVND (reference sequence). The J segment lost 8 bases and the V segment lost 3 bases, leaving 9 bases of the junction unmatched. This CDR3 spans 15 amino acids. CDR3 nucleotides: TGTGCCAGTAGTATCCGACTAGCGGGGTCTTACAAGCAGTACTTC. It specifies CASSIRLAGSYKQYF.

The chain is built from TRBV5-6 and TRBJ1-6; no reliable D call. Germline V CDR1 and CDR2: SGHDT, YYEEEE. V was shortened by 10 bases and J by 7 bases, with 21 bases between the two germline ends. The CDR3 has 15 amino acids. CDR3 in DNA: TGTGCCTCAGCCGGCTTCGGAGGAATAAATTCACCCCTCCACTTT. Its protein is CASAGFGGINSPLHF. Supplemented by reference TRBV5-6 and TRBJ1-6, the full variable domain reads DAGVTQSPTHLIKTRGQQVTLRCSPKSGHDTVSWYQQALGQGPQFIFQYYEEEERQRGNFPDRFSGHQFPNYSSELNVNALLLGDSALYLCASAGFGGINSPLHFGNGTRLTVT.

The chain is built from TRBV7-2 and TRBJ1-2; 7 bases fit TRBD1. V gave up 5 bases and J gave up 5 bases; unmatched junction bases: 11. The CDR3 sequence is 15 residues long. Germline CDR1 SGHTA, CDR2 FQGNSA. CDR3 sequence (DNA): TGTGCCAGCAGCAGCCCAGGGACAGAAATTTATGGCTACACCTTC. This sequence encodes CASSSPGTEIYGYTF. Together with reference TRBV7-2 and TRBJ1-2, the CDR3 gives the full variable domain: GAGVSQSPSNKVTEKGKDVELRCDPISGHTALYWYRQSLGQGLEFLIYFQGNSAPDKSGLPSDRFSAERTGGSVSTLTIQRTQQEDSAVYLCASSSPGTEIYGYTFGSGTRLTVV.

This clone was counted once. The rearrangement links TRBV7-3 to TRBJ2-2; the match to TRBD1 covers 7 bases. CDR3 length: 14 amino acids. Germline values: CDR1 SGHTA, CDR2 FQGTGA. V was clipped by 5 bases and J by 1 base; unmatched bases: 1. The CDR3: CASSRDRNTGELFF. The CDR3, as DNA: TGTGCCAGCAGCCGGGACAGGAACACCGGGGAGCTGTTTTTT.

The chain links TRBV4-3 to TRBJ2-5; 10 nucleotides align to TRBD2. Trimming at V came to 4 bases and at J to 5 bases, leaving 10 bases not matched to a gene. CDR3 length: 16 amino acids. Germline CDR1 reads LGHNA; CDR2 reads YSLEER. CDR3 DNA sequence: TGCGCCAGCAGCCGGGGGGAGCGGGGGGGCCGTGAGACCCAGTACTTC. Translated, it gives CASSRGERGGRETQYF.

This clone was observed a few times. The rearrangement links TRBV9 to TRBJ2-3, with TRBD2 identical over 8 bases. The germline V gene encodes CDR1 SGDLS and CDR2 YYNGEE. The CDR3 is 18 residues long. Trimming cost V 2 bases and J 2 bases; bases outside gene matches: 13. CDR3 amino acids: CASSVDPLAAAYTDTQYF. In DNA, the CDR3 is TGTGCCAGCAGCGTCGACCCACTAGCGGCCGCATACACAGATACGCAGTATTTT.

This chain links TRBV15 with TRBJ2-3; 15 bases agree with TRBD2. The germline V gene encodes CDR1 LNHNV and CDR2 YYDKDF (reference sequence). V gave up 3 bases and J gave up 2 bases; unmatched junction bases: 6. The CDR3 consists of 18 residues. CDR3 nucleotide sequence: TGTGCCACCAGCAGGACCGGGACTAGCGGGGGGCTCACAGATACGCAGTATTTT. It encodes CATSRTGTSGGLTDTQYF. The variable domain in full, with the rest retrieved from reference TRBV15 and TRBJ2-3, is DAMVIQNPRYQVTQFGKPVTLSCSQTLNHNVMYWYQQKSSQAPKLLFHYYDKDFNNEADTPDNFQSRRPNTSFCFLDIRSPGLGDTAMYLCATSRTGTSGGLTDTQYFGPGTRLTVL.

This sequence joins TRBV15 and TRBJ1-2; the D gene is possibly TRBD1 (6 bases). The CDR3 runs 16 residues. With 0 bases removed from V and 7 bases from J, the gap between germline ends came to 18 bases. Germline CDR1 LNHNV, CDR2 YYDKDF (reference sequence). The chain's CDR3 is CATSRDLGGTSSGYTF. In DNA form, the CDR3 reads TGTGCCACCAGCAGAGATCTGGGGGGGACATCTTCTGGCTACACCTTC.

The chain recombines TRBV28 with TRBJ1-5; D perhaps matches TRBD1 (5 bases). The CDR3 is 14 residues long. Germline CDR1 reads MDHEN; CDR2 reads SYDVKM. Deletions cut 2 bases from V and 9 bases from J, with 14 bases between. The CDR3 DNA sequence: TGTGCCAGCAGTTTAGGCGGAGATCAGGGGCCCCAGCATTTT. Amino acid sequence: CASSLGGDQGPQHF.

The rearrangement links TRBV4-2 to TRBJ2-7; 11 nucleotides agree with TRBD1. The CDR3 has 19 amino acids. Trimming removed 4 bases from V and 0 bases from J; junction bases left unmatched: 14. Germline assignment: CDR1 LGHNA and CDR2 YNFKEQ. The CDR3 DNA is TGTGCCAGCAGCCGGGACAGGGGGACAAACTCCCGGTTCTCCTACGAGCAGTACTTC. The encoded protein is CASSRDRGTNSRFSYEQYF.

The chain links TRBV5-5 to TRBJ2-7, with no clear D. CDR1 SGHKS and CDR2 YYEKEE come from the germline V gene (reference sequence). V gave up 7 bases and J gave up 6 bases, with 17 bases separating them. CDR3 length: 13 amino acids. CDR3 bases: TGTGCCAGCGGCTCGAACTCGGGTATCGAGCAGTACTTC. This sequence encodes CASGSNSGIEQYF.

The genes are TRBV2 and TRBJ2-7, with a possible D match to TRBD1 (5 bases). Germline V gives CDR1 SNHLY, CDR2 FYNNEI. The V end lost 9 bases, the J end lost 5 bases, and 29 bases lay between the germline ends. This CDR3 has 17 amino acids. The CDR3 sequence is CASRQRHDWFRGNEQYF. Written as DNA, the CDR3 is TGTGCCAGTAGACAGCGCCATGACTGGTTTAGAGGTAACGAGCAGTACTTC. The variable domain in full, with the rest retrieved from reference TRBV2 and TRBJ2-7, is EPEVTQTPSHQVTQMGQEVILRCVPISNHLYFYWYRQILGQKVEFLVSFYNNEISEKSEIFDDQFSVERPDGSNFTLKIRSTKLEDSAMYFCASRQRHDWFRGNEQYFGPGTRLTVT.

The chain combines TRBV27 with TRBJ1-2; 8 bases fit TRBD1. With V trimmed by 6 bases and J by 2 bases, 11 bases remained unmatched. Germline V lookup: CDR1 MNHEY, CDR2 SMNVEV (reference sequence). This CDR3 is 16 amino acids long. The CDR3 region is CASRRTGNTLNYGYTF. CDR3 DNA: TGTGCCAGCAGGCGGACAGGGAATACCCTAAACTATGGCTACACCTTC.

This chain links TRBV29-1 with TRBJ2-2, with TRBD2 identical over 7 bases. The CDR3 is made up of 11 amino acids. From germline, CDR1 is SQVTM and CDR2 ANQGSEA. In DNA, the CDR3 is TGCGGCGGGAGTGGAGGCGGGGAGCTGTTTTTT. Encoded protein: CGGSGGGELFF.

V and J are TRBV28 and TRBJ2-7; 7 bases fit TRBD2. Germline CDR1 MDHEN, CDR2 SYDVKM. V lost 4 bases to trimming and J lost 0 bases; unmatched junction nucleotides: 6. This CDR3 spans 15 amino acids. DNA of the CDR3: TGTGCCAGCAGTTACGAAGCGGGGCGCTCCTACGAGCAGTACTTC. Amino acid sequence: CASSYEAGRSYEQYF.

The rearrangement links TRBV6-5 to TRBJ2-7, with TRBD1 matching over 8 bases. V gave up 6 bases and J gave up 6 bases; unmatched junction bases: 4. CDR3 length equals 12 residues. Germline V lookup: CDR1 MNHEY, CDR2 SVGAGI. In DNA, the CDR3 is TGTGCCAGCAGCCGGACAGGGCCCGAGCAGTACTTC. Amino acid sequence: CASSRTGPEQYF.